The 10 T cell receptor beta chains presented below share a single source sample, sequenced in a study of CD8 T cells in Susac syndrome. Reverse transcription of roughly 0.5 to 1 ug RNA was carried out with random hexamers. TCRdb redid the calling of the immunoSEQ multiplex PCR reads with MiXCR, one entry per CDR3 protein. The sample lists about 290,000 distinct CDR3 sequences, 65% to 90% occurring once. The specimen sequenced was CD8+ T cells from PBMCs. Source of these receptors: a human donor with multiple sclerosis.

In regard to this clonotype: An end of the junction does not agree with germline; a read error may underlie this. The CDR3 is CASSFSGNSPLHF. The CDR3 bases are TGTGCTAGCAGCTTCTCAGGGAATTCACCCCTCCACTTT. This chain links TRBV7-7 with TRBJ1-6, with a weak D call TRBD1 (5 bases). Per germline, CDR1 SSHAT and CDR2 FNYEAQ (reference sequence). There are 13 residues in the CDR3.

J is TRBJ2-7 and V is TRBV29-1, with D hard to call. The CDR3 is made up of 14 amino acids. CDR1 and CDR2 from the germline V gene are SQVTM and ANQGSEA. V was trimmed by 0 bases and J by 3 bases, leaving 12 bases between them. CDR3 region: CSVEDESILYEQYF. The CDR3 DNA reads TGCAGCGTTGAAGATGAGTCGATCCTCTACGAGCAGTACTTC.

The J gene is TRBJ1-1, the V gene TRBV4-3; 9 bases align to TRBD1. There are 16 residues in the CDR3. Trimming removed 4 bases from V and 0 bases from J; junction bases left unmatched: 6. Germline values: CDR1 LGHNA, CDR2 YSLEER. In DNA form, the CDR3 reads TGCGCCAGCAGCCTTGGGACAGGGCCTTTGAACACTGAAGCTTTCTTT. Amino acid sequence: CASSLGTGPLNTEAFF.

This clonotype showed up just a few times. This chain connects TRBV28 to TRBJ1-1; D may be TRBD1 (5 bases). This CDR3 contains 12 residues. In germline, CDR1 is MDHEN, CDR2 SYDVKM. V was clipped by 3 bases and J by 6 bases, with 8 bases between them. The CDR3 DNA reads as TGTGCCAGCAGTTTGGGGGGGGCTGAAGCTTTCTTT. It codes for CASSLGGAEAFF.

V gene TRBV4-3 combines with J gene TRBJ1-1, with TRBD1 matching over 8 bases. CDR1 and CDR2 from the germline V gene are LGHNA and YSLEER. The CDR3 has 20 amino acids. V was clipped by 0 bases and J by 0 bases; unmatched bases: 15. The chain's CDR3 is CASSQDRAGGGRGVNTEAFF. The CDR3, as DNA: TGCGCCAGCAGCCAAGATAGGGCAGGGGGCGGCCGAGGAGTGAACACTGAAGCTTTCTTT.

This chain connects TRBV14 to TRBJ1-2; D not resolved. This CDR3 region has 14 residues. Germline V lookup: CDR1 SGHDN, CDR2 FVKESK. The V end was cut by 1 base, the J end by 6 bases, with 12 bases between. Here the CDR3 DNA reads TGTGCCAGCAGCCAAGTTAGTGCCAGCGATGGCTACACCTTC. As protein: CASSQVSASDGYTF.

The rearrangement uses TRBV28 and TRBJ1-1; D is uncertain. V lost 8 bases, J lost 4 bases, and 14 bases lay in between. Germline V gene sequence: CDR1 MDHEN, CDR2 SYDVKM. The CDR3 contains 13 residues. The CDR3 loop reads CASCPPEGTEAFF. For the CDR3, the DNA is TGTGCCAGCTGCCCCCCCGAGGGCACTGAAGCTTTCTTT.

There are a few counts of this clonotype. The rearrangement links TRBV4-1 to TRBJ2-4, with D hard to call. The ends were cut back, 0 bases at V and 8 bases at J, with 5 bases in the middle. Germline loops: CDR1 MGHRA, CDR2 YSYEKL. This CDR3 comprises 12 residues. The CDR3 region is CASSQDGHIQYF. The CDR3 nucleotides are TGCGCCAGCAGCCAAGATGGGCACATTCAGTACTTC.

This sequence joins TRBV11-2 and TRBJ2-4, with 10 positions matching TRBD2. V gave up 0 bases and J gave up 2 bases; unmatched junction bases: 10. Germline lookup yields CDR1 SGHAT and CDR2 FQNNGV. The CDR3 sequence is 19 residues long. The CDR3 region has the DNA TGTGCCAGCAGCTTAGATCCCAGCGGGAGGGCCGGGTCCAAAAACATTCAGTACTTC. It is translated as CASSLDPSGRAGSKNIQYF.

The rearrangement uses TRBV7-9 and TRBJ2-1; 7 bases are a match to TRBD2. V was clipped by 6 bases and J by 0 bases; unmatched bases: 2. Germline CDR1 and CDR2: SEHNR and FQNEAQ (reference sequence). The CDR3 length is 14 residues. For the CDR3, the DNA is TGTGCCAGCAGGTGGACTAGCTCCTACAATGAGCAGTTCTTC. Its protein is CASRWTSSYNEQFF.